This TCR beta chain was documented in a study of blood T cell repertoires in COVID-19. Study background: From the United States, Italy and Spain came samples of acute and convalescent COVID-19.

V dropped 3 bases and J dropped 3 bases, with 7 bases sitting between them. The V gene's germline CDR1 is KGHSH and CDR2 LQKENI. CDR3 size: 13 residues. The data were produced by immunoSEQ multiplex PCR, yet TCRdb's version contains in-frame clones alone and is incomplete. The table shows more than 55,000 clones, with 79% occurring only once. This TCR was sampled from a man in his 60s with acute or convalescent COVID-19. The sequencing sample was made of peripheral blood. This chain links TRBV18 with TRBJ2-3; D remains unclear. CDR3 loop: CASSPSLTDTQYF. The CDR3 DNA follows: TGTGCCAGCTCACCCTCCTTGACAGATACGCAGTATTTT.